The present T cell receptor (beta chain) was sequenced within a study of T cell repertoires in cytomegalovirus infection (dated by TCRdb to between 2019 and 2020). Background on the whole study: Alongside well-studied HLA-B-restricted epitopes, the peptide stimulations were aimed at recently identified HLA-C-restricted CMV epitopes, whose presentation resists viral immunomodulation. The HLA type of each donor mattered for the analysis, because public TCR beta signatures pointed to carriage of CMV infection along with the matching HLA type. Study-wide findings and limitations: The ex vivo response was dominated by HLA-C-restricted CMV-specific TCR beta clonotypes, which also provided the single most frequent clonotype in two of eight donors. Cumulative frequency of public TCR beta family members discriminated carriers of CMV infection plus the relevant HLA type in this cohort and an independent approximately 400-donor cohort.

The CDR3 numbers 14 residues from cysteine through phenylalanine. Here the CDR3 DNA is all that survives: 42 bases in frame from base 1. CDR1 and CDR2, per the germline V gene, are MDHEN and SYDVKM. V is clipped by 8 bases and J by 0 bases, and the sequence between their germline boundaries is 13 bases long. The label giving this sample's treatment or condition can be read as: in vitro stimulation with specific CMV peptide epitopes to enrich CMV-specific T cells. Sequencing relied on an Illumina HiSeq 1500. TCRdb redid the processing of the public reads, applying fastp at Q25 and MiXCR, and retained in-frame beta chains. Rows with one shared CDR3 protein collapse into an entry with the most common genes and DNA. The sample has some 920,000 distinct CDR3 sequences on record, 30% to 40% of them singletons. Roughly an eighth of the sample is held by the ten biggest clonotypes. A word on this clonotype: It has no known antigen specificity. The input lacks base qualities; no much larger clone sits a single base away.

This clonotype was obtained from a human donor in good health (CMV status not recorded). Some clones in this sample may be carry-over from other donors' samples. The sample here was cultured CD8+ T cells from PBMCs, taken from culture after CMV antigen stimulation. Recombination joined TRBV28 with TRBJ1-2, with the D gene uncertain. The bases read TGTGCCAGCTCCATGGTAGGCGCTAACTATGGCTACACCTTC. Translation gives CASSMVGANYGYTF.